This TCR beta chain was documented in a study of post-analysis software for immune sequencing data. This clonotype has only a few counts. As yet, its antigen is unknown. Whole-study results and caveats: F measure grouped same-batch samples tightly together. Four to six TRBV segments (TRBV5-6, TRBV5-1 and TRBV20-1 among them) occurred more frequently in patients than in controls.

Carried by the TCR beta cDNA libraries were unique molecular identifiers. Each CDR3 protein is one row after TCRdb ran MiXCR on the PCR reads. Of some 690,000 distinct CDR3 sequences listed, approximately 59% are singletons. In germline, CDR1 is DFQATT, CDR2 SNEGSKA (reference sequence). The V segment lost 5 bases and the J segment 1 base; nucleotides outside the gene matches: 5. This CDR3 is 14 amino acids long. V is TRBV20-1 and J is TRBJ2-3; 8 bases align to TRBD2. The receptor's source is a girl aged 2-10 years with multiple sclerosis. Sequenced material: blood. The CDR3 region is CSAGGTRGTDTQYF. The CDR3 nucleotides read TGCAGTGCTGGCGGGACTAGGGGCACAGATACGCAGTATTTT.